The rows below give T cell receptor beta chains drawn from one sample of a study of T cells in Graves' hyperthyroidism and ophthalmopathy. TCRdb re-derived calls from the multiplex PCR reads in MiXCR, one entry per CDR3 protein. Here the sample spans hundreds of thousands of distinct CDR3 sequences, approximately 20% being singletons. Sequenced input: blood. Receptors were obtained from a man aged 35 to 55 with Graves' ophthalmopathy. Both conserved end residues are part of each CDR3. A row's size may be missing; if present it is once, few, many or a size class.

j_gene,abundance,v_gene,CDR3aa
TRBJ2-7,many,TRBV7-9,CASRPGQGAYEQYF
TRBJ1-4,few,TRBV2,CASSGRGGRNEKLFF
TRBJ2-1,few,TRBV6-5,CASSYVGRGLNEQFF
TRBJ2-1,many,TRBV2,CASSALRSGSSYNEQFF
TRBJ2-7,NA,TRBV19,CASSIGGGSYEQYF
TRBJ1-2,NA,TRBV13,CASSLSQDGYTF
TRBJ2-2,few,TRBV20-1,CSARPSGATNTGELFF
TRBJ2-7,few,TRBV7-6,CASSLESGRFSEEQYF
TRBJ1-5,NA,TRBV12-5,CASDRSPSNQPQHF
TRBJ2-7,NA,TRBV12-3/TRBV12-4,CASRLGQGTSYEQYF
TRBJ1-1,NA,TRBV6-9,CASRSTGKTEAFF
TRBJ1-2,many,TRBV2,CASSTPGQGNYGYTF